This passage covers 17 T cell receptor beta chains from one sample sequenced in a study of Graves' ophthalmopathy and Graves' hyperthyroidism. The sequenced template was RNA, covering the TCR beta CDR3 region. Scientists carried out first-round RT-PCR using HTBI primers and then a second-round multiplex PCR. Using its own MiXCR run on the multiplex PCR reads, TCRdb lists one record per CDR3 protein. Of about 390,000 distinct CDR3 sequences in the sample, about a sixth were seen once. The sequenced material came from peripheral blood. The receptors stem from an adult woman with stable Graves' hyperthyroidism.

This clonotype was seen many times. The rearrangement links TRBV7-3 to TRBJ2-2; D might be TRBD1 (6 bases). CDR1 is SGHTA, CDR2 FQGTGA, per germline. There are 14 residues in the CDR3. V lost 2 bases, J lost 6 bases, and 10 bases lay in between. The CDR3 spells CASSLGQQPGELFF. Written as DNA, the CDR3 is TGTGCCAGCAGCTTAGGACAGCAACCCGGGGAGCTGTTTTTT.

The chain uses TRBV19 and TRBJ2-2; D is unresolved. CDR3 length equals 13 residues. Germline CDR1 reads LNHDA; CDR2 reads SQIVND (reference sequence). The V end lost 3 bases, the J end lost 4 bases, and 6 bases lay between the germline ends. CDR3 sequence: CASSIEVTGELFF. CDR3 nucleotide sequence: TGTGCCAGTAGTATCGAGGTCACCGGGGAGCTGTTTTTT. Full variable domain (missing parts from reference TRBV19 and TRBJ2-2): DGGITQSPKYLFRKEGQNVTLSCEQNLNHDAMYWYRQDPGQGLRLIYYSQIVNDFQKGDIAEGYSVSREKKESFPLTVTSAQKNPTAFYLCASSIEVTGELFFGEGSRLTVL.

This chain connects TRBV11-2 to TRBJ2-7, with D unresolved. Germline V lookup: CDR1 SGHAT, CDR2 FQNNGV. The CDR3 loop spans 14 amino acids. Deletions cut 2 bases from V and 1 base from J, with 9 bases between. The CDR3, as DNA: TGTGCCAGCAGCTTAAATCCGGTATCCTACGAGCAGTACTTC. It translates to CASSLNPVSYEQYF. Together with reference TRBV11-2 and TRBJ2-7, the CDR3 gives the full variable domain: EAGVAQSPRYKIIEKRQSVAFWCNPISGHATLYWYQQILGQGPKLLIQFQNNGVVDDSQLPKDRFSAERLKGVDSTLKIQPAKLEDSAVYLCASSLNPVSYEQYFGPGTRLTVT.

This clonotype turned up a few times. This chain links TRBV12-3 or TRBV12-4 with TRBJ2-7; D not certain. The length of the CDR3 is 12 residues. Trimming left V 4 bases short and J 5 bases short, with 9 bases between. The CDR3 sequence is CASSSGWDEQYF. Here the CDR3 DNA reads TGTGCCAGCAGTTCGGGCTGGGACGAGCAGTACTTC.

This clonotype was seen many times. The chain recombines TRBV28 with TRBJ1-6; tentatively, D is TRBD1 (6 bases). CDR3 length: 15 amino acids. Germline-derived CDR1 and CDR2 are MDHEN and SYDVKM. V was shortened by 3 bases and J by 8 bases, with 14 bases between the two germline ends. The CDR3 region is CASSLRAGDDSPLHF. In nucleotides, the CDR3 is TGTGCCAGCAGTTTGAGGGCAGGGGATGATTCACCCCTCCACTTT. Full variable domain (outside the CDR3, taken from reference TRBV28 and TRBJ1-6): DVKVTQSSRYLVKRTGEKVFLECVQDMDHENMFWYRQDPGLGLRLIYFSYDVKMKEKGDIPEGYSVSREKKERFSLILESASTNQTSMYLCASSLRAGDDSPLHFGNGTRLTVT.

In its sample, this clonotype was seen many times. The rearrangement links TRBV15 to TRBJ2-5; unclear D gene. Germline CDR1 LNHNV, CDR2 YYDKDF (reference sequence). V gave up 0 bases and J gave up 5 bases, with 4 bases separating them. The CDR3 spans 12 residues. CDR3 nucleotide sequence: TGTGCCACCAGCAGAGAACGGGAGACCCAGTACTTC. This encodes CATSRERETQYF.

V is TRBV29-1 and J is TRBJ1-1; maybe TRBD1 (6 bases). V lost 7 bases to trimming and J lost 2 bases, with 14 bases between them. This CDR3 region has 13 residues. Germline V lookup: CDR1 SQVTM, CDR2 ANQGSEA. This CDR3 is CSAPGHPNTEAFF. For the CDR3, the DNA is TGCAGCGCTCCGGGACATCCTAACACTGAAGCTTTCTTT.

This clonotype occurred many times. This chain joins TRBV7-2 and TRBJ2-4; 8 nucleotides align to TRBD1. Germline V gene data show CDR1 as SGHTA and CDR2 as FQGNSA. With V trimmed by 0 bases and J by 1 base, 2 bases remained unmatched. This CDR3 comprises 16 residues. CDR3 sequence: CASSLATGAAKNIQYF. The CDR3 bases are TGTGCCAGCAGCTTAGCGACAGGGGCGGCCAAAAACATTCAGTACTTC.

There are a few counts of this clonotype. A much more abundant neighbour one base away suggests this may be a read error. The chain couples TRBV6-2 or TRBV6-3 to TRBJ1-1, with D possibly TRBD1 on 6 matching bases. Germline values: CDR1 MNHEY, CDR2 SVGEGT. This CDR3 contains 16 residues. V was pared by 6 bases and J by 5 bases, with 22 bases between. Here the CDR3 DNA reads TGTGCCAGCAGAAGTACCACAGGGCGCGAAGGGACTGAAGCTTTCTTT. Translation: CASRSTTGREGTEAFF.

This clonotype was picked up many times. The chain couples TRBV28 to TRBJ2-7, with 13 bases that match TRBD2. CDR1 is MDHEN, CDR2 SYDVKM, per germline. J gave up 3 bases and V 3 bases, and 8 bases lay outside the gene matches. This CDR3 contains 17 residues. CDR3 coding DNA: TGTGCCAGCAGTTTGTTGGGACTAGCGGGATTAGGCTACGAGCAGTACTTC. Translating gives CASSLLGLAGLGYEQYF.

This clonotype was recorded many times. Possible read error: a much larger clone is one base away. The chain links TRBV12-3 or TRBV12-4 to TRBJ2-7; no definite D call. The CDR3 has 12 amino acids. Trimming stripped 6 bases from V and 3 bases from J, with 9 bases between. The CDR3 sequence: CASSTSVYEQYF. CDR3 nucleotides: TGTGCCAGCAGCACCTCAGTCTACGAGCAGTACTTC.

This clonotype was recorded at least ten times. The CDR3 loop is CASSFGKDREWETQYF. For the CDR3, the DNA is TGTGCCAGCAGTTTCGGAAAGGACAGGGAGTGGGAGACCCAGTACTTC. V gene TRBV12-3 or TRBV12-4 combines with J gene TRBJ2-5; TRBD1 aligns across 8 bases. V shed 3 bases, J shed 5 bases, and the junction held 11 bases outside the gene matches. This CDR3 is 16 amino acids long.

In this sample, this clonotype turned up many times. The chain carries TRBV19 and TRBJ1-1; the D is unclear. There are 16 residues in the CDR3. The ends were cut back, 0 bases at V and 0 bases at J, with 11 bases in the middle. Looked up from germline, CDR1 is LNHDA and CDR2 is SQIVND (reference sequence). The DNA of the CDR3 is TGTGCCAGTAGTATAGATCCGGTGGATATGAACACTGAAGCTTTCTTT. Encoded protein: CASSIDPVDMNTEAFF.

In this sample, this clonotype turned up many times. This rearrangement joins TRBV20-1 to TRBJ2-2, with TRBD1 identical over 10 bases. The trim removed 3 bases at V and 6 bases at J, leaving 7 bases unmatched. The length of the CDR3 is 15 residues. The germline V gene has CDR1 DFQATT and CDR2 SNEGSKA (reference sequence). CDR3 in DNA: TGCAGTGCTAGTTCGGACAGGGGGTTTTCCGGGGAGCTGTTTTTT. This encodes CSASSDRGFSGELFF.

This clonotype was counted at least ten times. The rearrangement joins TRBV19 to TRBJ2-2, with D unclear. V lost 6 bases and J 6 bases, leaving 5 bases between the germline ends. The CDR3 spans 11 residues. The germline CDR1 and CDR2 sequences are LNHDA and SQIVND (reference sequence). CDR3 loop: CASRGSGELFF. CDR3 DNA: TGTGCCAGTAGAGGATCCGGGGAGCTGTTTTTT.

This clonotype was counted many times. The CDR3 region has the DNA TGTGCCAGCAGTTACTCGAGGACAGTACAAGAGACCCAGTACTTC. The encoded protein is CASSYSRTVQETQYF. The J gene is TRBJ2-5, the V gene TRBV6-2 or TRBV6-3, with D possibly matching TRBD1 (6 bases). The V and J ends lost 0 bases and 2 bases respectively, with 10 bases between them. The CDR3 totals 15 residues. Germline V CDR1 and CDR2: MNHEY, SVGEGT.

This clonotype was observed many times. DNA for the CDR3: TGTGCCAGCAGCCGAGCGGGAGAGGGGGAGACCCAGTACTTC. This gives the protein CASSRAGEGETQYF. The chain combines TRBV7-9 with TRBJ2-5; 8 bases agree with TRBD2. Germline V lookup: CDR1 SEHNR, CDR2 FQNEAQ (reference sequence). The CDR3 has 14 residues. Losses at the gene ends were 5 bases for V and 5 bases for J; bases not matched to a gene: 7.